These 5 T cell receptor beta chains were sequenced from one sample in a study of shared clonotypes between healthy human individuals. Some clones are missing from TCRdb's copy, which holds only in-frame ones; the method was immunoSEQ multiplex PCR. The table has hundreds of thousands of clones, approximately 79% seen once. Sequencing was carried out using memory CD4+ T cells sorted from blood. Subset defined: CD45RA-negative fraction. The receptors originated from a man aged 25 to 45 in good health.

In its sample, this clone was seen a few times. V gene TRBV14 combines with J gene TRBJ1-3; D remains unclear. Germline CDR1 and CDR2: SGHDN and FVKESK. Deletions cut 3 bases from V and 1 base from J, with 10 bases between. This CDR3 is 15 amino acids long. The CDR3 sequence: CASSQNHWSGNTIYF. For the CDR3, the DNA is TGTGCCAGCAGCCAGAATCACTGGTCTGGAAACACCATATATTTT.

In its sample, this clone was seen a few times. The gene calls are TRBV9 and TRBJ1-1; D is undetermined. Germline V gives CDR1 SGDLS, CDR2 YYNGEE. This CDR3 is built from 12 residues. V lost 0 bases and J 7 bases, leaving 7 bases between the germline ends. The CDR3 sequence is CASSVAGGEAFF. In nucleotides, the CDR3 is TGTGCCAGCAGCGTAGCTGGAGGTGAAGCTTTCTTT.

CDR3 DNA: TGCGCCAGCAGCTTGGTGACAGGGGGCTACCACGAGCAGTACTTC. Translation gives CASSLVTGGYHEQYF. The chain uses TRBV5-1 and TRBJ2-7; 10 positions agree with TRBD1. Germline V gene data show CDR1 as SGHRS and CDR2 as YFSETQ. V lost 0 bases to trimming and J lost 5 bases; unmatched junction nucleotides: 5. The CDR3 totals 15 residues.

The V and J genes are TRBV7-8 and TRBJ2-7, with TRBD1 identical over 7 bases. Germline-derived CDR1 and CDR2 are SGHVS and FQNEAQ. The CDR3 length is 15 residues. V trimming: 5 bases; J trimming: 2 bases; junction bases outside the gene matches: 9. The CDR3 region has the DNA TGTGCCAGCAGCCAAAGGGACAGACTAACCTACGAGCAGTACTTC. Protein sequence: CASSQRDRLTYEQYF.

The V call is TRBV5-6, the J call TRBJ1-2; 10 bases are a match to TRBD1. Germline CDR1 SGHDT, CDR2 YYEEEE. Trimming at V came to 5 bases and at J to 3 bases, leaving 7 bases not matched to a gene. The CDR3 contains 15 residues. The CDR3 here is CASRGAGTGDYGYTF. The CDR3 nucleotides read TGTGCCAGCAGGGGAGCCGGGACAGGGGACTATGGCTACACCTTC.